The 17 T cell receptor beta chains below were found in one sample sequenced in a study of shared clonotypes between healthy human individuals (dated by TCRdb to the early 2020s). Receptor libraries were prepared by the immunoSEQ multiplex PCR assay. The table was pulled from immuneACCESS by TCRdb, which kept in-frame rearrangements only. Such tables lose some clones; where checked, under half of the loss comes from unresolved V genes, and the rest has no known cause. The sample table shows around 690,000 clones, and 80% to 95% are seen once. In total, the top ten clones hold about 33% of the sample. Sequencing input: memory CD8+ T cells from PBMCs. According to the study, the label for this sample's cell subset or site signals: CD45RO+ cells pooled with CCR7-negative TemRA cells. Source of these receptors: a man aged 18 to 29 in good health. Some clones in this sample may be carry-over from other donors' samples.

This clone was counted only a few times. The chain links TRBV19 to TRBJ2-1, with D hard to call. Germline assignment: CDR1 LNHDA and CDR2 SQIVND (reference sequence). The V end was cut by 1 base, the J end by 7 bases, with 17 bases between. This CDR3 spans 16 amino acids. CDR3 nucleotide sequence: TGTGCCAGTAGTATAGTGCGGAGCCCCCCCGTAAATGAGCAGTTCTTC. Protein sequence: CASSIVRSPPVNEQFF.

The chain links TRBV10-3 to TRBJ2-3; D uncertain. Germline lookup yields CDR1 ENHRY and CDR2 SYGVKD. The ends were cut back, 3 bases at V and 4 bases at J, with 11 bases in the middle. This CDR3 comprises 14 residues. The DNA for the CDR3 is TGTGCCATCAGTGATACCCTACAGCCAGATACGCAGTATTTT. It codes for CAISDTLQPDTQYF.

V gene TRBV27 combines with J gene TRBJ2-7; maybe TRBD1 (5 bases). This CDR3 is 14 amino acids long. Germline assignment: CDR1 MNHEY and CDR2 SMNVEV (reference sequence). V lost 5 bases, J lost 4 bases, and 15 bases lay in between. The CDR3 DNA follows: TGTGCCAGCAGTCCCTTAAACCGACAGTACGAGCAGTACTTC. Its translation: CASSPLNRQYEQYF.

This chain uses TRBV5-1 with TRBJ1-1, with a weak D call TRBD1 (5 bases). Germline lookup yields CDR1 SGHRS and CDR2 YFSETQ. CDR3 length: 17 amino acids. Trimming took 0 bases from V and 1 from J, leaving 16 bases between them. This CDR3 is CASSLDVRGRTNTEAFF. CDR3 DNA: TGCGCCAGCAGCTTGGACGTTAGGGGACGGACGAACACTGAAGCTTTCTTT.

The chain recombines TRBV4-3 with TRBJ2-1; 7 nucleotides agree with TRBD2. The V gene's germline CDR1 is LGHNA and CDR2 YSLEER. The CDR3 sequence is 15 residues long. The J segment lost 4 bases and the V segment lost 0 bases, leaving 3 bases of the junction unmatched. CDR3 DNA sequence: TGCGCCAGCAGCCAAGATATGCGGGAGTACAATGAGCAGTTCTTC. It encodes CASSQDMREYNEQFF.

CDR3 coding DNA: TGTGCCAGCAGCCCGCGGACTAGCGGGAGTATCTACGAGCAGTACTTC. Translation gives CASSPRTSGSIYEQYF. The chain is built from TRBV7-9 and TRBJ2-7; TRBD2 agrees at 13 bases. The CDR3 has 16 residues. After removal of 5 bases from V and 3 bases from J, the junction contained 7 bases not matched to a gene. Germline V lookup: CDR1 SEHNR, CDR2 FQNEAQ (reference sequence).

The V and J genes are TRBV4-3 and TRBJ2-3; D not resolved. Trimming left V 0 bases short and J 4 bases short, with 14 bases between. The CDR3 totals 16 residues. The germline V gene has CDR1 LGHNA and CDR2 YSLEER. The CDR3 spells CASSQDDLGQADTQYF. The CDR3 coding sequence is TGCGCCAGCAGCCAAGACGATTTAGGGCAGGCAGATACGCAGTATTTT.

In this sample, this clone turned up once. The CDR3 loop is CASSLGQGEAFF. The CDR3, as DNA: TGTGCCAGCAGTTTGGGACAGGGTGAAGCTTTCTTT. The gene calls are TRBV27 and TRBJ1-1; TRBD1 aligns across 9 bases. The CDR3 runs 12 residues. V lost 3 bases and J lost 7; bases outside the gene matches: 0. Germline values: CDR1 MNHEY, CDR2 SMNVEV (reference sequence).

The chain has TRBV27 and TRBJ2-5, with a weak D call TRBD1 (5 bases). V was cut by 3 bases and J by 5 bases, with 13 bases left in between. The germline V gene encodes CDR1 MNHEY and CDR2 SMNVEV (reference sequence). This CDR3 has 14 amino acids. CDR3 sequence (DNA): TGTGCCAGCAGTTTTGACAGAAGGTGGGAGACCCAGTACTTC. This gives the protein CASSFDRRWETQYF.

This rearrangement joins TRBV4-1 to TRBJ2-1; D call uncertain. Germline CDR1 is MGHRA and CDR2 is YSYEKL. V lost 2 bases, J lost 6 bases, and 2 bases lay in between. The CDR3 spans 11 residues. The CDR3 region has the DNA TGCGCCAGCAGCCAACCCAATGAGCAGTTCTTC. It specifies CASSQPNEQFF.

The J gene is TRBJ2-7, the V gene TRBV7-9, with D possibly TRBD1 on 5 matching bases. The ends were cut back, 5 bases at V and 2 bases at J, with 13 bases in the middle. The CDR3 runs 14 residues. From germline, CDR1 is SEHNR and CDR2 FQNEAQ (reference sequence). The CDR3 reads CASSPAGPAYEQYF. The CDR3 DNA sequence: TGTGCCAGCAGCCCAGCAGGGCCTGCCTACGAGCAGTACTTC.

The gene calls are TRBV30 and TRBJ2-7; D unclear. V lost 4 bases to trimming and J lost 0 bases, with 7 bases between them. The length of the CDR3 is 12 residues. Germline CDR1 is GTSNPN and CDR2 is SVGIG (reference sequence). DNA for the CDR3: TGTGCCTGGATCCGAAACTCCTACGAGCAGTACTTC. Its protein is CAWIRNSYEQYF.

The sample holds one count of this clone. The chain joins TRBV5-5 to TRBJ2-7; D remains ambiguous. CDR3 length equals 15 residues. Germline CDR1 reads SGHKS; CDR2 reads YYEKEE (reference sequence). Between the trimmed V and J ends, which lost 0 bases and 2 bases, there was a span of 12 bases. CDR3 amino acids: CASSLGVTSAYEQYF. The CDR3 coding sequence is TGTGCCAGCAGCTTGGGCGTGACCAGCGCCTACGAGCAGTACTTC.

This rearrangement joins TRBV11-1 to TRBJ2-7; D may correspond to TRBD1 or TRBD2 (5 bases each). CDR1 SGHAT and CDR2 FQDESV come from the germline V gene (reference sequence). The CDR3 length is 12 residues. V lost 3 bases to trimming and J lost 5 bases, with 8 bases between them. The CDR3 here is CASSFMGDEQYF. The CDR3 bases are TGTGCCAGCAGCTTTATGGGGGACGAGCAGTACTTC.

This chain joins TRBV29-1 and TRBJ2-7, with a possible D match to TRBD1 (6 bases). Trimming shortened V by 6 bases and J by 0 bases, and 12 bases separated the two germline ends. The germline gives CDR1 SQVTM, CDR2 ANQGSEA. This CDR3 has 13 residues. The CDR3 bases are TGCAGCGTATATACGGACAGCTCCTACGAGCAGTACTTC. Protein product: CSVYTDSSYEQYF.

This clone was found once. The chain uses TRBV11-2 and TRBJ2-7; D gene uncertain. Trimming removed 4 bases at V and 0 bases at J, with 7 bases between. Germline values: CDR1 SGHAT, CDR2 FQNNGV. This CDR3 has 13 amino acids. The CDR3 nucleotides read TGTGCCAGCAGCTCGGACGGCTCCTACGAGCAGTACTTC. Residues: CASSSDGSYEQYF.

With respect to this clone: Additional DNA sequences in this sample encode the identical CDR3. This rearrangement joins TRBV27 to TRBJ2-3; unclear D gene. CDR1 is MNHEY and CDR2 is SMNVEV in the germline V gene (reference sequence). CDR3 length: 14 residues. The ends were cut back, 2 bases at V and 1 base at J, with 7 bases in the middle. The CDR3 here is CASSLGDRTDTQYF. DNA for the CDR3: TGTGCCAGCAGTTTAGGCGACCGCACAGATACGCAGTATTTT.